A selection of T cell receptor beta chains follows, all from one sample in a study of cytomegalovirus exposure and HLA in healthy donors. Generated by immunoSEQ multiplex PCR, the TCRdb table keeps only in-frame clones and is missing some. The data show some 120,000 clones, 80% to 90% seen once. The source material was PBMCs. These receptors were obtained from a woman aged 18-35 years in good health and CMV-seropositive. CDR3s include the opening cysteine and the closing phenylalanine or tryptophan. A D gene is named only where the DNA matches it firmly. Clone size is given for some rows only: seen once, a few or many times, or a class if the clone is expanded.

CDR3 protein,CDR3 DNA,V gene,clone size,D gene,J gene
CAISLTGGNNQPQHF,TGTGCCATCAGTCTTACAGGGGGCAACAATCAGCCCCAGCATTTT,TRBV10-3,few,TRBD1,TRBJ1-5
CASSEYREGPTDTQYF,TGTGCCAGCAGTGAATATCGTGAGGGCCCGACAGATACGCAGTATTTT,TRBV6-1,.,.,TRBJ2-3
CASSVDWQTSLYEQYF,TGTGCCAGCAGCGTAGATTGGCAGACTAGCCTATACGAGCAGTACTTC,TRBV9,.,TRBD2,TRBJ2-7
CASRGQGGEQFF,TGTGCCAGCAGGGGACAGGGGGGTGAGCAGTTCTTC,TRBV6-1,few,TRBD1,TRBJ2-1
CASSQVRGGNTIYF,TGCGCCAGCAGCCAGGTTAGGGGAGGAAACACCATATATTTT,TRBV4-1,once,.,TRBJ1-3
CASSMEGKTSSTNEKLFF,TGTGCCAGTAGTATGGAGGGAAAGACTTCCTCAACTAATGAAAAACTGTTTTTT,TRBV19,.,.,TRBJ1-4
CASSQEYGQGLDGYTF,TGCGCCAGCAGCCAAGAATACGGACAGGGGCTTGATGGCTACACCTTC,TRBV4-1,.,TRBD1,TRBJ1-2
CASSLFRDRDLNEQFF,TGTGCCAGCAGCTTATTCCGGGACAGGGACCTAAATGAGCAGTTCTTC,TRBV7-9,.,TRBD1,TRBJ2-1
CASSLEFGGGNNEQFF,TGTGCCAGCAGTTTAGAGTTCGGCGGGGGGAACAATGAGCAGTTCTTC,TRBV28,many,TRBD2,TRBJ2-1
CASSESRTGVNYGYTF,TGCGCCAGCAGTGAGTCTCGGACAGGAGTCAACTATGGCTACACCTTC,TRBV10-2,.,TRBD1,TRBJ1-2
CASSLDQGFGTEAFF,TGCGCCAGCAGCTTGGACCAGGGGTTCGGCACTGAAGCTTTCTTT,TRBV5-1,.,.,TRBJ1-1
CASRDTVSGYTF,TGTGCCTCACGGGACACGGTCAGTGGCTACACCTTC,TRBV10-3,.,.,TRBJ1-2
CASSSKASKDHTQYF,TGTGCCAGCAGTAGTAAGGCTAGCAAGGACCATACGCAGTATTTT,TRBV6-1,.,.,TRBJ2-3